The rows below give T cell receptor beta chains drawn from one sample of a study of blood T cell dynamics during melanoma immunotherapy. TCRdb's copy holds only in-frame clones and misses some; the assay was immunoSEQ multiplex PCR. The repertoire includes about 12,000 clones, under 95% of them detected once, and less than 0.2% sits in the top ten. The specimen comprised effector memory CD8+ T cells from blood, sampled from a patient treated with checkpoint blockade. Receptors were obtained from a human donor with melanoma. CDR3s include the opening cysteine and the closing phenylalanine or tryptophan. A D gene is named only where the DNA matches it firmly. Rows give clone size only sometimes, using once, few, many, or a class for an expanded clone.

d_gene: NA
abundance: few
j_gene: TRBJ2-3
v_gene: TRBV9
CDR3nt: TGTGCCAGCAGCGCTTCCCTTGAGGGCACAGATACGCAGTATTTT
CDR3aa: CASSASLEGTDTQYF

d_gene: NA
abundance: NA
j_gene: TRBJ2-7
v_gene: TRBV6-6
CDR3nt: TGTGCCAGCAGCCAGGGGGACGGGAGCTCCTACGAGCAGTACTTC
CDR3aa: CASSQGDGSSYEQYF

d_gene: NA
abundance: NA
j_gene: TRBJ2-1
v_gene: TRBV6-5
CDR3nt: TGTGCCAGCAGTCCTTTGGGCAATGAGCAGTTCTTC
CDR3aa: CASSPLGNEQFF

d_gene: TRBD1
abundance: NA
j_gene: TRBJ2-5
v_gene: TRBV6-1
CDR3nt: TGTGCCAGCAGTGGGGACAGGGCTCAAGAGACCCAGTACTTC
CDR3aa: CASSGDRAQETQYF

d_gene: NA
abundance: NA
j_gene: TRBJ1-6
v_gene: TRBV11-2
CDR3nt: TGTGCCAGCACCACCCCGGGCAGTCACTCACCCCTCCACTTT
CDR3aa: CASTTPGSHSPLHF

d_gene: TRBD1
abundance: NA
j_gene: TRBJ2-7
v_gene: TRBV27
CDR3nt: TGTGCCAGCAGTAGAGACAGGGAAAGCTACTCCTACGAGCAGTACTTC
CDR3aa: CASSRDRESYSYEQYF

d_gene: NA
abundance: few
j_gene: TRBJ1-1
v_gene: TRBV6-5
CDR3nt: TGTGCCAGCAGTCAATCAGGGAACACTGAAGCTTTCTTT
CDR3aa: CASSQSGNTEAFF

d_gene: NA
abundance: NA
j_gene: TRBJ1-1
v_gene: TRBV27
CDR3nt: TGTGCCAGCAGTTTATCGATAGAAACGAACACTGAAGCTTTCTTT
CDR3aa: CASSLSIETNTEAFF

d_gene: NA
abundance: NA
j_gene: TRBJ2-1
v_gene: TRBV19
CDR3nt: TGTGCCAGTATCGGAAGCTGGGGGAATACGAATGAGCAGTTCTTC
CDR3aa: CASIGSWGNTNEQFF

d_gene: TRBD2
abundance: NA
j_gene: TRBJ2-7
v_gene: TRBV7-9
CDR3nt: TGTGCCAGCAGCTTCACCGGGACTAGCGGCGAGCAGTACTTC
CDR3aa: CASSFTGTSGEQYF

d_gene: NA
abundance: NA
j_gene: TRBJ2-1
v_gene: TRBV5-6
CDR3nt: TGTGCCAGCAGCTCCTGGCAGCTACTAAGCTCCTACAATGAGCAGTTCTTC
CDR3aa: CASSSWQLLSSYNEQFF

d_gene: NA
abundance: NA
j_gene: TRBJ2-7
v_gene: TRBV18
CDR3nt: TGTGCCAGCTCGCGCGACAGGCTCGACTACGAGCAGTACTTC
CDR3aa: CASSRDRLDYEQYF

d_gene: NA
abundance: NA
j_gene: TRBJ2-7
v_gene: TRBV19
CDR3nt: TGTGCCAGTAGTCTTGAAGAATCCTACGAGCAGTACTTC
CDR3aa: CASSLEESYEQYF

d_gene: NA
abundance: NA
j_gene: TRBJ2-1
v_gene: TRBV7-2
CDR3nt: TGTGCCAGCAGCTTTAGTATCGATGAGCAGTTCTTC
CDR3aa: CASSFSIDEQFF

d_gene: NA
abundance: NA
j_gene: TRBJ2-1
v_gene: TRBV6-5
CDR3nt: TGTGCCAGCAGTTACTCCATCCAGAGCGCCTACAATGAGCAGTTCTTC
CDR3aa: CASSYSIQSAYNEQFF

d_gene: NA
abundance: NA
j_gene: TRBJ2-7
v_gene: TRBV27
CDR3nt: TGTGCCAGCAGTCTCTCATTCACCTACGAGCAGTACTTC
CDR3aa: CASSLSFTYEQYF

d_gene: NA
abundance: NA
j_gene: TRBJ1-4
v_gene: TRBV11-2
CDR3nt: TGTGCCAGCAAAGGAGATACAGGGTTGGAGAATGAAAAACTGTTTTTT
CDR3aa: CASKGDTGLENEKLFF

d_gene: TRBD1
abundance: NA
j_gene: TRBJ1-2
v_gene: TRBV5-1
CDR3nt: TGCGCCAGCAGCCAAGGGGGCTTAGACTATGGCTACACCTTC
CDR3aa: CASSQGGLDYGYTF

d_gene: NA
abundance: once
j_gene: TRBJ1-4
v_gene: TRBV7-9
CDR3nt: TGTGCCAGCAGCTGGTCAGCTCAGGATGAAAAACTGTTTTTT
CDR3aa: CASSWSAQDEKLFF

d_gene: TRBD1
abundance: NA
j_gene: TRBJ2-2
v_gene: TRBV5-1
CDR3nt: TGCGCCAGCAGCTTGGGACAGGGGGCGGCCGGGGAGCTGTTTTTT
CDR3aa: CASSLGQGAAGELFF

d_gene: TRBD1
abundance: NA
j_gene: TRBJ2-7
v_gene: TRBV27
CDR3nt: TGTGCCAGCAGTTTTGGACAGGGCTACGAGCAGTACTTC
CDR3aa: CASSFGQGYEQYF

d_gene: NA
abundance: NA
j_gene: TRBJ1-1
v_gene: TRBV13
CDR3nt: TGTGCCAGCAGCGGAGGCTCGGACACTGAAGCTTTCTTT
CDR3aa: CASSGGSDTEAFF

d_gene: NA
abundance: NA
j_gene: TRBJ2-7
v_gene: TRBV7-8
CDR3nt: TGTGCCAGCAGCTTAGTATCCTACGAGCAGTACTTC
CDR3aa: CASSLVSYEQYF

d_gene: NA
abundance: NA
j_gene: TRBJ2-2
v_gene: TRBV27
CDR3nt: TGTGCCAGCAGTTTATCGTCCAGGGTCGCTAACGGGGAGCTGTTTTTT
CDR3aa: CASSLSSRVANGELFF

d_gene: NA
abundance: NA
j_gene: TRBJ2-5
v_gene: TRBV5-1
CDR3nt: TGCGCCAGCAGCTTCGTGGTGGGAGCCGCACAAGAGACCCAGTACTTC
CDR3aa: CASSFVVGAAQETQYF

d_gene: NA
abundance: once
j_gene: TRBJ2-2
v_gene: TRBV29-1
CDR3nt: TGCAGCGCTACTTCCCCAGGGGACACCGGGGAGCTGTTTTTT
CDR3aa: CSATSPGDTGELFF

d_gene: NA
abundance: NA
j_gene: TRBJ2-7
v_gene: TRBV2
CDR3nt: TGTGCCAGCAGTGAGCTAGGATACGAGCAGTACTTC
CDR3aa: CASSELGYEQYF

d_gene: NA
abundance: NA
j_gene: TRBJ2-4
v_gene: TRBV2
CDR3nt: TGTGCCAGCAGTGATGAGGTAGAGGAATTAGCCAAAAACATTCAGTACTTC
CDR3aa: CASSDEVEELAKNIQYF

d_gene: NA
abundance: once
j_gene: TRBJ2-1
v_gene: TRBV9
CDR3nt: TGTGCCAGCAGCGTAGAGGACGGAGCGGTACCCTACAATGAGCAGTTCTTC
CDR3aa: CASSVEDGAVPYNEQFF

d_gene: TRBD1
abundance: NA
j_gene: TRBJ2-7
v_gene: TRBV27
CDR3nt: TGTGCCAGCAGTCCTTCGAGGACAGGGGGCAACTACGAGCAGTACTTC
CDR3aa: CASSPSRTGGNYEQYF

d_gene: NA
abundance: NA
j_gene: TRBJ2-3
v_gene: TRBV28
CDR3nt: TGTGCCAGCAGTTTCACTACCCGGGGGTTTAAGAATACGCAGTATTTT
CDR3aa: CASSFTTRGFKNTQYF

d_gene: TRBD1
abundance: NA
j_gene: TRBJ2-2
v_gene: TRBV7-9
CDR3nt: TGTGCCAGCAGCGACCCGACAGGGCGGGACACCGGGGAGCTGTTTTTT
CDR3aa: CASSDPTGRDTGELFF

d_gene: TRBD1
abundance: NA
j_gene: TRBJ1-5
v_gene: TRBV2
CDR3nt: TGTGCCAGCAGTGAAGGACAGGGGAATCAGCCCCAGCATTTT
CDR3aa: CASSEGQGNQPQHF

d_gene: NA
abundance: NA
j_gene: TRBJ2-2
v_gene: TRBV5-4
CDR3nt: TGTGCCAGCAGCTTGGGAATAGTTACGGACGGGGAGCTGTTTTTT
CDR3aa: CASSLGIVTDGELFF

d_gene: NA
abundance: NA
j_gene: TRBJ2-5
v_gene: TRBV27
CDR3nt: TGTGCCAGCAGTTTCGGACTTTCGGGAGAGACCCAGTACTTC
CDR3aa: CASSFGLSGETQYF

d_gene: TRBD1
abundance: NA
j_gene: TRBJ1-4
v_gene: TRBV29-1
CDR3nt: TGCAGCGCTACAGGGGATCGAGAAAAACTGTTTTTT
CDR3aa: CSATGDREKLFF

d_gene: NA
abundance: NA
j_gene: TRBJ2-1
v_gene: TRBV19
CDR3nt: TGTGCCAGTAGCGTATACGTGGGTGACTACAATGAGCAGTTCTTC
CDR3aa: CASSVYVGDYNEQFF

d_gene: TRBD1
abundance: once
j_gene: TRBJ2-7
v_gene: TRBV19
CDR3nt: TGTGCCAGTAGTCCATCCCGAGTGACAGGGACCTACGAGCAGTACTTC
CDR3aa: CASSPSRVTGTYEQYF

d_gene: TRBD1
abundance: NA
j_gene: TRBJ2-1
v_gene: TRBV19
CDR3nt: TGTGCCAGTACTTGGAGGGACAGGGGGCTCAATGAGCAGTTCTTC
CDR3aa: CASTWRDRGLNEQFF

d_gene: NA
abundance: NA
j_gene: TRBJ2-7
v_gene: TRBV20-1
CDR3nt: TGCAGTGCTCCCGACACTTACGAGCAGTACTTC
CDR3aa: CSAPDTYEQYF

d_gene: NA
abundance: NA
j_gene: TRBJ1-5
v_gene: TRBV27
CDR3nt: TGTGCCAGCAGTTTAGGGCAGGGCGGCCAGCCCCAGCATTTT
CDR3aa: CASSLGQGGQPQHF

d_gene: TRBD2
abundance: once
j_gene: TRBJ2-1
v_gene: TRBV27
CDR3nt: TGTGCCAGCAGTTCGGGACTAGCGTTCGAGCAGTTCTTC
CDR3aa: CASSSGLAFEQFF

d_gene: NA
abundance: NA
j_gene: TRBJ2-5
v_gene: TRBV27
CDR3nt: TGTGCCAGCAGTTGGGGTGAGACCCAGTACTTC
CDR3aa: CASSWGETQYF

d_gene: NA
abundance: once
j_gene: TRBJ2-3
v_gene: TRBV19
CDR3nt: TGTGCCAGTAGTACAGGCGACACAGATACGCAGTATTTT
CDR3aa: CASSTGDTDTQYF

d_gene: NA
abundance: NA
j_gene: TRBJ2-1
v_gene: TRBV7-8
CDR3nt: TGTGCCAGCAGCCCTAGCGAGAGCTCCTACAATGAGCAGTTCTTC
CDR3aa: CASSPSESSYNEQFF

d_gene: NA
abundance: NA
j_gene: TRBJ2-7
v_gene: TRBV6-9
CDR3nt: TGTGCCAGCAGTTACTCCCCAGCCTACGAGCAGTACTTC
CDR3aa: CASSYSPAYEQYF